These 29 T cell receptor beta chains were all obtained from the same sample, sequenced in a study of shared clonotypes between healthy human individuals. Produced via immunoSEQ multiplex PCR; TCRdb's table is partial and in-frame only. The sample gives more than 2,000,000 clones, over 85% of which show up once; over 0.12% is in the top ten. Sequenced: naive CD4+ T cells sorted from blood. Subset indicated: CD45RA+ positively selected. These receptors all stem from a man between 18 and 35 years old in good health.

As for this clone: This specimen includes other DNA sequences encoding the same CDR3. The chain employs TRBV5-1 and TRBJ2-5; unclear D gene. Germline CDR1 SGHRS, CDR2 YFSETQ. CDR3 length: 12 residues. The germline V and J ends were trimmed by 1 base and 4 bases, with 5 bases remaining between them. The CDR3: CASSLRGETQYF. The CDR3 region has the DNA TGCGCCAGCAGCTTGAGAGGAGAGACCCAGTACTTC.

This clone was seen a single time. The chain uses TRBV7-6 and TRBJ2-7, with unresolved D. Looked up from germline, CDR1 is SGHVS and CDR2 is FNYEAQ. The CDR3 is made up of 14 amino acids. V was shortened by 1 base and J by 2 bases, with 9 bases between the two germline ends. The CDR3 sequence is CASSLGHIAYEQYF. The CDR3, as DNA: TGTGCCAGCAGCTTAGGGCACATAGCCTACGAGCAGTACTTC.

In its sample, this clone was seen once. J is TRBJ2-3 and V is TRBV2; the match to TRBD2 covers 10 bases. The germline CDR1 and CDR2 sequences are SNHLY and FYNNEI. This CDR3 comprises 16 residues. V lost 1 base to trimming and J lost 0 bases; unmatched junction nucleotides: 1. CDR3 in DNA: TGTGCCAGCAGTGAAGGGACTAGCGGCAGCACAGATACGCAGTATTTT. Its translation: CASSEGTSGSTDTQYF.

V usage is TRBV5-5 and J usage is TRBJ2-7, with D possibly matching TRBD1 (6 bases). Looked up from germline, CDR1 is SGHKS and CDR2 is YYEKEE (reference sequence). V dropped 1 base and J dropped 1 base, with 6 bases sitting between them. This CDR3 comprises 13 residues. The CDR3, as DNA: TGTGCCAGCAGCTTGCAGGGGTCCTACGAGCAGTACTTC. It yields the protein CASSLQGSYEQYF.

The rearrangement uses TRBV28 and TRBJ2-1; unclear D gene. V was trimmed by 3 bases and J by 2 bases, leaving 11 bases between them. This CDR3 region has 15 residues. Germline CDR1 is MDHEN and CDR2 is SYDVKM. The CDR3 region has the DNA TGTGCCAGCAGTTTTAGGGCATACACCTACAATGAGCAGTTCTTC. Its translation: CASSFRAYTYNEQFF.

The chain joins TRBV7-6 to TRBJ2-3; TRBD1 matches 10 bases. The CDR3 has 13 residues. The germline V gene has CDR1 SGHVS and CDR2 FNYEAQ. V lost 9 bases to trimming and J lost 14 bases; unmatched junction nucleotides: 14. CDR3 bases: TGTGCCAGTCTGAACTCATCCGGGACAGGGGTGTATTTT. It is translated as CASLNSSGTGVYF. The full variable domain, rest sourced from reference TRBV7-6 and TRBJ2-3, is GAGVSQSPRYKVTKRGQDVALRCDPISGHVSLYWYRQALGQGPEFLTYFNYEAQQDKSGLPNDRFSAERPEGSISTLTIQRTEQRDSAMYRCASLNSSGTGVYFGPGTRLTVL.

The V gene is TRBV21-1, the J gene TRBJ1-1; TRBD1 is the table's D call and was not checked against the DNA. TRBV21-1 is a recognized pseudogene. The CDR3 runs to 18 residues. CDR3 nucleotides: TGTGCCAGCAGCATCCTTTACATTTACAGGGGGAAGGACACTGAAGCTTTCTTT. This gives the protein CASSILYIYRGKDTEAFF.

V is TRBV6-5 and J is TRBJ1-2; 7 nucleotides align to TRBD1. The V and J ends lost 2 bases and 4 bases, in that order; junction bases with no gene match: 1. Germline CDR1 reads MNHEY; CDR2 reads SVGAGI. The CDR3 is made up of 13 amino acids. The DNA of the CDR3 is TGTGCCAGCAGTTACGACAGGGTCTATGGCTACACCTTC. Protein: CASSYDRVYGYTF.

The rearrangement uses TRBV19 and TRBJ2-7, with D perhaps TRBD2 (6 bases). Germline V lookup: CDR1 LNHDA, CDR2 SQIVND (reference sequence). The CDR3 spans 13 residues. V gave up 3 bases and J gave up 6 bases, with 12 bases separating them. The CDR3 nucleotides read TGTGCCAGTAGTATGGGACTGGTGGGCGAGCAGTACTTC. Encoded protein: CASSMGLVGEQYF. Complete variable domain (other parts from reference TRBV19 and TRBJ2-7): DGGITQSPKYLFRKEGQNVTLSCEQNLNHDAMYWYRQDPGQGLRLIYYSQIVNDFQKGDIAEGYSVSREKKESFPLTVTSAQKNPTAFYLCASSMGLVGEQYFGPGTRLTVT.

The count of this clone is one. V usage is TRBV5-1 and J usage is TRBJ2-1; a possible D gene is TRBD1 (6 bases). The CDR3 is 14 residues long. In germline, CDR1 is SGHRS, CDR2 YFSETQ. Trimming left V 4 bases short and J 4 bases short, with 12 bases between. The DNA for the CDR3 is TGCGCCAGCAGCCTACATACAGGGTACAATGAGCAGTTCTTC. This encodes CASSLHTGYNEQFF.

The chain combines TRBV29-1 with TRBJ1-2; 7 bases map to TRBD1. The CDR3 is 15 residues long. The germline V gene encodes CDR1 SQVTM and CDR2 ANQGSEA. The J segment lost 4 bases and the V segment lost 3 bases, leaving 11 bases of the junction unmatched. The CDR3 sequence: CSVEKASGGFYGYTF. DNA of the CDR3: TGCAGCGTTGAGAAAGCCTCAGGGGGATTCTATGGCTACACCTTC.

V gene TRBV5-1 combines with J gene TRBJ1-4, with D unclear. V shed 0 bases and J shed 1 base, with 7 bases lying between them. Germline V lookup: CDR1 SGHRS, CDR2 YFSETQ. The CDR3 runs 15 residues. In DNA form, the CDR3 reads TGCGCCAGCAGCTTGGATCGGCGAACTAATGAAAAACTGTTTTTT. This gives the protein CASSLDRRTNEKLFF.

The chain links TRBV5-1 to TRBJ1-1; D gene uncertain. Trimming took off 4 bases at V and 1 base at J, with 8 bases between the two ends. The CDR3 covers 13 residues. CDR1 is SGHRS and CDR2 is YFSETQ in the germline V gene. CDR3 loop: CASSPNRNTEAFF. DNA of the CDR3: TGCGCCAGCAGCCCCAACAGGAACACTGAAGCTTTCTTT.

The gene calls are TRBV4-3 and TRBJ2-1; D unclear. Germline CDR1 is LGHNA and CDR2 is YSLEER. This CDR3 spans 15 amino acids. Trimming left V 0 bases short and J 2 bases short, with 8 bases between. CDR3 loop: CASSQDGSTYNEQFF. CDR3 in DNA: TGCGCCAGCAGCCAAGATGGATCCACCTACAATGAGCAGTTCTTC.

J is TRBJ2-1 and V is TRBV4-1; 9 nucleotides align to TRBD1. V lost 2 bases, J lost 8 bases, and 7 bases stayed unmatched. Germline V lookup: CDR1 MGHRA, CDR2 YSYEKL. The CDR3 is 15 residues long. CDR3 coding DNA: TGCGCCAGCAGCCAAACCGGGACAGGGTATGATGAGCAGTTCTTC. Its protein is CASSQTGTGYDEQFF.

The rearrangement links TRBV10-3 to TRBJ1-4; D is undetermined. Germline CDR1 is ENHRY and CDR2 is SYGVKD. This CDR3 is 13 amino acids long. V was shortened by 5 bases and J by 8 bases, with 12 bases between the two germline ends. The CDR3 spells CAISFRTQEKLFF. CDR3 DNA sequence: TGTGCCATCAGTTTCCGGACGCAGGAAAAACTGTTTTTT.

This chain connects TRBV30 to TRBJ2-7, with 10 nucleotides matching TRBD1. CDR1 and CDR2 (germline): GTSNPN, SVGIG (reference sequence). CDR3 size: 14 residues. The DNA of the CDR3 is TGTGCGGGGGCAACGGGACAGGGGATCCACGAGCAGTACTTC. Translating it yields CAGATGQGIHEQYF.

This clone was seen once. The CDR3 DNA reads as TGTGCCAGCAGTGAACTGGGGGGGATGACTGAAGCTTTCTTT. The encoded protein is CASSELGGMTEAFF. The rearrangement links TRBV25-1 to TRBJ1-1; D perhaps matches TRBD1 (5 bases). V shed 2 bases and J shed 5 bases, with 12 bases lying between them. CDR3 size: 14 residues. The germline CDR1 and CDR2 sequences are MGHDK and SYGVNS.

The sample holds a few counts of this clone. This sequence joins TRBV5-4 and TRBJ1-2; tentative D call: TRBD1 (6 bases). CDR1 is SGHNT, CDR2 YYREEE, per germline (reference sequence). The CDR3 runs 20 residues. Trimming removed 3 bases from V and 0 bases from J, with 27 bases in between. CDR3 in amino acids: CASSSPPGEDSKGSNYGYTF. The CDR3 bases are TGTGCCAGCAGCTCACCCCCAGGGGAGGATAGTAAGGGATCTAACTATGGCTACACCTTC.

This chain links TRBV2 with TRBJ2-3; 10 bases line up with TRBD2. This CDR3 is built from 15 residues. Germline CDR1 and CDR2: SNHLY and FYNNEI. Trimming took 7 bases from V and 4 from J; bases not matched to a gene: 8. The CDR3 loop reads CASIEREGRADTQYF. DNA for the CDR3: TGTGCCAGCATCGAGCGGGAGGGCCGGGCAGATACGCAGTATTTT.

V gene TRBV7-9 combines with J gene TRBJ1-2, with a tentative D call TRBD1 (5 bases). Germline V gives CDR1 SEHNR, CDR2 FQNEAQ (reference sequence). Trimming left V 2 bases short and J 4 bases short, with 11 bases between. The CDR3 runs to 14 residues. The CDR3 DNA follows: TGTGCCAGCAGCTTAAATCAGGGTTCCTATGGCTACACCTTC. Its translation: CASSLNQGSYGYTF.

This clone was seen a few times. The rearrangement uses TRBV18 and TRBJ1-6; D remains ambiguous. CDR1 and CDR2 from the germline V gene are KGHSH and LQKENI. Trimming left V 0 bases short and J 10 bases short, with 7 bases between. CDR3 length: 13 amino acids. The DNA of the CDR3 is TGTGCCAGCTCACCACCTTTTGAATCACCCCTCCACTTT. Protein sequence: CASSPPFESPLHF.

Notes on this clone: Additional DNA sequences in this sample encode the identical CDR3. This sequence joins TRBV11-2 and TRBJ2-3, with 12 positions matching TRBD2. The CDR3 extends over 16 amino acids. J was trimmed by 0 bases and V by 5 bases; bases with no gene match: 3. Germline values: CDR1 SGHAT, CDR2 FQNNGV. The CDR3 nucleotides are TGTGCCAGCAGCCTCGGACTAGCGGGGAGCACAGATACGCAGTATTTT. Translating gives CASSLGLAGSTDTQYF.

This clone was found a few times. Other DNA sequences in this sample translate to the same CDR3. The V call is TRBV6-1, the J call TRBJ1-2, with D hard to call. Germline V lookup: CDR1 MNHNS, CDR2 SASEGT. V was cut by 2 bases and J by 3 bases, with 4 bases left in between. CDR3 length: 12 amino acids. The CDR3 DNA reads as TGTGCCAGCAGTGAAAGCGACTATGGCTACACCTTC. Translation gives CASSESDYGYTF.

This chain joins TRBV10-2 and TRBJ2-7; 8 bases agree with TRBD1. Germline trimming cut 0 bases from V and 0 bases from J; bases unmatched to any gene: 7. Germline V gene lookup returns CDR1 WSHSY and CDR2 SAAADI. The CDR3 sequence is 17 residues long. The CDR3 here is CASSESGQGRSSYEQYF. Here the CDR3 DNA reads TGCGCCAGCAGTGAGTCCGGACAGGGCCGGAGCTCCTACGAGCAGTACTTC.

V usage is TRBV2 and J usage is TRBJ1-2; D perhaps matches TRBD1 (5 bases). CDR1 is SNHLY and CDR2 is FYNNEI in the germline V gene. This CDR3 is built from 16 residues. Between the trimmed V and J ends, which lost 6 bases and 2 bases, there was a span of 19 bases. DNA for the CDR3: TGTGCCAGCAGGGGGGGAGGCTACTTGGTGAACTATGGCTACACCTTC. Protein sequence: CASRGGGYLVNYGYTF.

V usage is TRBV19 and J usage is TRBJ2-6, with no clear D. V lost 5 bases and J lost 0, with 8 bases in between. This CDR3 has 15 residues. The germline V gene has CDR1 LNHDA and CDR2 SQIVND (reference sequence). The CDR3 nucleotides read TGTGCCAGTAGTCCCCCACGCTCTGGGGCCAACGTCCTGACTTTC. Protein sequence: CASSPPRSGANVLTF. Using reference TRBV19 and TRBJ2-6 for the parts outside the CDR3, the full variable domain is DGGITQSPKYLFRKEGQNVTLSCEQNLNHDAMYWYRQDPGQGLRLIYYSQIVNDFQKGDIAEGYSVSREKKESFPLTVTSAQKNPTAFYLCASSPPRSGANVLTFGAGSRLTVL.

Points on this clone: The sample holds other DNA sequences that translate to the same CDR3. This chain links TRBV7-9 with TRBJ2-1; 10 bases are shared with TRBD2. This CDR3 is built from 16 residues. With 3 bases clipped from V and 1 base from J, the junction kept 3 bases outside the gene matches. CDR1 is SEHNR and CDR2 is FQNEAQ in the germline V gene (reference sequence). CDR3 in DNA: TGTGCCAGCAGCTTGAGCGGGAGGGCATCCTACAATGAGCAGTTCTTC. Translation gives CASSLSGRASYNEQFF.

The rearrangement joins TRBV27 to TRBJ1-4; TRBD1 aligns across 7 bases. Unmatched junction bases numbered 13, after V lost 8 bases and J lost 4 bases. Germline loops: CDR1 MNHEY, CDR2 SMNVEV (reference sequence). The CDR3 contains 16 residues. The DNA for the CDR3 is TGTGCCAGCCGCCGGATAGGGACAGACTTTAATGAAAAACTGTTTTTT. It specifies CASRRIGTDFNEKLFF.